The rows below give T cell receptor beta chains drawn from one sample of a study of CD8 T cells in Susac syndrome. TCRdb recomputed calls from the immunoSEQ multiplex PCR reads with MiXCR, one row per CDR3 protein. The sample carries more than 65,000 distinct CDR3 sequences, 95% recorded once. The specimen sequenced was CD8+ T cells from PBMCs. These receptors were obtained from a human donor with Susac syndrome. CDR3s leave out the opening cysteine and the closing phenylalanine or tryptophan.

CDR3: SARTGDNYGYT; J: TRBJ1-2; V: TRBV29-1; length: 11
CDR3: ASSLGMGLYNEQF; J: TRBJ2-1; V: TRBV11-2; length: 13
CDR3: ASSLYYSGRTSYEQY; J: TRBJ2-7; V: TRBV27; length: 15
CDR3: ASSQVLGTGMEETQY; J: TRBJ2-5; V: TRBV3-1; length: 15
CDR3: SVDNEGAANEQF; J: TRBJ2-1; V: TRBV29-1; length: 12
CDR3: ASSWPGLAHTGELF; J: TRBJ2-2; V: TRBV5-6; length: 14
CDR3: ASSGSGLNTEAF; J: TRBJ1-1; V: TRBV2; length: 12
CDR3: SVVPDGFSYEQY; J: TRBJ2-7; V: TRBV29-1; length: 12
CDR3: ATSTRAGANVLT; J: TRBJ2-6; V: TRBV15; length: 12
CDR3: ASSGAGEAF; J: TRBJ1-1; V: TRBV5-1; length: 9
CDR3: ASRSLQESYEQY; J: TRBJ2-7; V: TRBV2; length: 12
CDR3: SASGLAGAYNEQF; J: TRBJ2-1; V: TRBV20-1; length: 13
CDR3: AWSILSSDTQY; J: TRBJ2-3; V: TRBV30; length: 11
CDR3: ASSFGQTSDGYT; J: TRBJ1-2; V: TRBV12-3/TRBV12-4; length: 12
CDR3: ASSLSGELF; J: TRBJ2-2; V: TRBV12-3/TRBV12-4; length: 9
CDR3: ASSQDWTAYEQY; J: TRBJ2-7; V: TRBV3-1; length: 12
CDR3: SVAGGQPNTEAF; J: TRBJ1-1; V: TRBV29-1; length: 12
CDR3: ASSLEINTEAF; J: TRBJ1-1; V: TRBV5-1; length: 11
CDR3: ASSVAEGGNEQF; J: TRBJ2-1; V: TRBV9; length: 12
CDR3: ASSDGTDTQY; J: TRBJ2-3; V: TRBV12-3/TRBV12-4; length: 10
CDR3: ASTQLEGSYNEQF; J: TRBJ2-1; V: TRBV6-5; length: 13
CDR3: ASSLAVRAEGYT; J: TRBJ1-2; V: TRBV7-9; length: 12
CDR3: ASSFGSSAANTGELF; J: TRBJ2-2; V: TRBV7-9; length: 15
CDR3: ASSPGTGGAYEQY; J: TRBJ2-7; V: TRBV7-6; length: 13
CDR3: ASADQSSGELF; J: TRBJ2-2; V: TRBV5-1; length: 11
CDR3: ATSDSSGGNTGELF; J: TRBJ2-2; V: TRBV24-1; length: 14
CDR3: SDGTNGYT; J: TRBJ1-2; V: TRBV29-1; length: 8
CDR3: SASGQADSAKNIQY; J: TRBJ2-4; V: TRBV20-1; length: 14
CDR3: ASSFEGGGREQF; J: TRBJ2-1; V: TRBV6-5; length: 12
CDR3: SAEGYKEENEQY; J: TRBJ2-7; V: TRBV20-1; length: 12
CDR3: SARGLGTGQSTDTQY; J: TRBJ2-3; V: TRBV20-1; length: 15
CDR3: ASSFFRDFSYEQY; J: TRBJ2-7; V: TRBV7-2; length: 13
CDR3: ASSHRPRTGVTDTQY; J: TRBJ2-3; V: TRBV3-1; length: 15
CDR3: SARERGTDSNQPQH; J: TRBJ1-5; V: TRBV20-1; length: 14
CDR3: SVEGGQPTDTQY; J: TRBJ2-3; V: TRBV29-1; length: 12
CDR3: SARDLRAPSNQPQH; J: TRBJ1-5; V: TRBV20-1; length: 14
CDR3: SVPEASGTYNEQF; J: TRBJ2-1; V: TRBV29-1; length: 13
CDR3: ASSLLAGGPISGANVLT; J: TRBJ2-6; V: TRBV4-3; length: 17
CDR3: ASSLDGTGFAGNTIY; J: TRBJ1-3; V: TRBV5-4; length: 15
CDR3: ASSYLWPSETYEQY; J: TRBJ2-7; V: TRBV6-2/TRBV6-3; length: 14
CDR3: ASSRGWGGAPDTQY; J: TRBJ2-3; V: TRBV3-1; length: 14
CDR3: ASSDDQGNEQY; J: TRBJ2-7; V: TRBV4-3; length: 11
CDR3: ASSELGQLQETQY; J: TRBJ2-5; V: TRBV2; length: 13
CDR3: ASSNGAYTSYNEQF; J: TRBJ2-1; V: TRBV28; length: 14
CDR3: ASRWDSNQPQH; J: TRBJ1-5; V: TRBV7-2; length: 11
CDR3: ASSYDQGNEQF; J: TRBJ2-1; V: TRBV6-5; length: 11
CDR3: SAATVGLEQY; J: TRBJ2-7; V: TRBV20-1; length: 10
CDR3: GTSGQETQY; J: TRBJ2-5; V: TRBV3-1; length: 9
CDR3: ASSSSRQGPAGELF; J: TRBJ2-2; V: TRBV6-5; length: 14
CDR3: ASTTSDRGQGYT; J: TRBJ1-2; V: TRBV12-3/TRBV12-4; length: 12
CDR3: ASSYQRQETQY; J: TRBJ2-5; V: TRBV6-2/TRBV6-3; length: 11
CDR3: AWSVLGITEAF; J: TRBJ1-1; V: TRBV30; length: 11
CDR3: ASSLEASEAF; J: TRBJ1-1; V: TRBV7-9; length: 10
CDR3: SAGATLAGVLSYEQY; J: TRBJ2-7; V: TRBV20-1; length: 15
CDR3: ASSLGRAHLYSGNTIY; J: TRBJ1-3; V: TRBV13; length: 16
CDR3: ASSELLAGGVQETQY; J: TRBJ2-5; V: TRBV5-1; length: 15
CDR3: SARDFLGLAGSYEQY; J: TRBJ2-7; V: TRBV20-1; length: 15
CDR3: ASSTDTSSYNEQF; J: TRBJ2-1; V: TRBV7-7; length: 13
CDR3: ASSFTLVGPNEQF; J: TRBJ2-1; V: TRBV28; length: 13
CDR3: ASSLVGEWGQETQY; J: TRBJ2-5; V: TRBV3-1; length: 14